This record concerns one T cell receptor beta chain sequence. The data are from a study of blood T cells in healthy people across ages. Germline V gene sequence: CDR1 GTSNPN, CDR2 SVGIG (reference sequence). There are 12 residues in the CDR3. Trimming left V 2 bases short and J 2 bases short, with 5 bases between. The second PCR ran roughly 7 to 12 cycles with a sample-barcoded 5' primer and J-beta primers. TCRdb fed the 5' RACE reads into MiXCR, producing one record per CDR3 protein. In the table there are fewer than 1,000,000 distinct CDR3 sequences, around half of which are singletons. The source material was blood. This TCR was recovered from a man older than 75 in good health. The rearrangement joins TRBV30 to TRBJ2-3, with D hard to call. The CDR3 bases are TGTGCCTGGAGTATCACCACAGATACGCAGTATTTT. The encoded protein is CAWSITTDTQYF.